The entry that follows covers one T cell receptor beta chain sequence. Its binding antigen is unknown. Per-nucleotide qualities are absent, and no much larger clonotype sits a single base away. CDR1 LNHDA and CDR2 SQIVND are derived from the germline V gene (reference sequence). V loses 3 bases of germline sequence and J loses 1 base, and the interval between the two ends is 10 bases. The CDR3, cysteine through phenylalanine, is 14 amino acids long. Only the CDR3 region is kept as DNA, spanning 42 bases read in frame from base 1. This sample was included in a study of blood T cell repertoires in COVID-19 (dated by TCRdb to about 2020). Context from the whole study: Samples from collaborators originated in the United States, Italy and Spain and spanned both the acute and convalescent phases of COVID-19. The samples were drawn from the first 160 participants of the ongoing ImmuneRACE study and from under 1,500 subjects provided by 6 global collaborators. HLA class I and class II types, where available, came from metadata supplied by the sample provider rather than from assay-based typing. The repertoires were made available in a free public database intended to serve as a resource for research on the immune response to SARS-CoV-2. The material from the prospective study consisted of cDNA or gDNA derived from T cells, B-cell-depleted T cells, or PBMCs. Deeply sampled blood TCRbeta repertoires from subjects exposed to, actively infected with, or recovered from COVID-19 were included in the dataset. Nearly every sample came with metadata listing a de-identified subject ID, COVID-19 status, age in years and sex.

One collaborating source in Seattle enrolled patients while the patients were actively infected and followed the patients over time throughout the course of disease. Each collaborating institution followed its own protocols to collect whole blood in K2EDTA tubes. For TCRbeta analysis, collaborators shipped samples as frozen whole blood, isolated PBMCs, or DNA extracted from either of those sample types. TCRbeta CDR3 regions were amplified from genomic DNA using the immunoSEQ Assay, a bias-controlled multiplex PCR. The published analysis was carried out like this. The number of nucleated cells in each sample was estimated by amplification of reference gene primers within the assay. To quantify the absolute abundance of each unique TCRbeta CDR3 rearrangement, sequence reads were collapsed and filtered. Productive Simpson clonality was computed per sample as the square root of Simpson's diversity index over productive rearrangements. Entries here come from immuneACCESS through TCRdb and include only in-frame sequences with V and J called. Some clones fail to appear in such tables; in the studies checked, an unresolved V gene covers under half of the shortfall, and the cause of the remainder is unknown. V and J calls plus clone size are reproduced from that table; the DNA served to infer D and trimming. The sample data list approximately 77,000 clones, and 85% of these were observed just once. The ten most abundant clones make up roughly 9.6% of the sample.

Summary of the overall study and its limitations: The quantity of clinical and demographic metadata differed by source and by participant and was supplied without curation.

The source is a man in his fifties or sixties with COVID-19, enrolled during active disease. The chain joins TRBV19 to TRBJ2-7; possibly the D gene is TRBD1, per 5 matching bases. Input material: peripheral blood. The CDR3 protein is CASSIRVGSYEQYF. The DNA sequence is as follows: TGTGCCAGTAGTATCAGGGTAGGTTCCTACGAGCAGTACTTC. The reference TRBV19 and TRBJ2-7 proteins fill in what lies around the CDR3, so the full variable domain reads DGGITQSPKYLFRKEGQNVTLSCEQNLNHDAMYWYRQDPGQGLRLIYYSQIVNDFQKGDIAEGYSVSREKKESFPLTVTSAQKNPTAFYLCASSIRVGSYEQYFGPGTRLTVT.